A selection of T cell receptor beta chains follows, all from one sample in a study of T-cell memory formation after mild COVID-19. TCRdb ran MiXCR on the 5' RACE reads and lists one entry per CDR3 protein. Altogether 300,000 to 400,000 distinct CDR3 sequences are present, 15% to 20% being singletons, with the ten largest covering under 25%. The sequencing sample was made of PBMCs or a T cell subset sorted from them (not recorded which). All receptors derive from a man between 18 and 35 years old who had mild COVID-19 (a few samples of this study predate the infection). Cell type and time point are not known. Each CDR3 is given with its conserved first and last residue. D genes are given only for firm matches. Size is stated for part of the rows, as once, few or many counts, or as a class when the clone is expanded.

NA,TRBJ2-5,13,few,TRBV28,TGTGCCAGCAGTCCACCGAATGGGGAGACCCAGTACTTC,CASSPPNGETQYF
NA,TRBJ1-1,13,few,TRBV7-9,TGTGCAAGCAGTGGGCAGGGAAGCACTGAAGCTTTCTTT,CASSGQGSTEAFF
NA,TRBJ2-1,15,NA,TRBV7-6,TGTGCCAGAAGCTTAGACCAAACACAGTCCAATGAGCAGTTCTTC,CARSLDQTQSNEQFF
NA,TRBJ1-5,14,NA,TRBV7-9,TGTGCCAGCAGCCTTGGGGCCGGGAATCAGCCCAAGCATTTT,CASSLGAGNQPKHF
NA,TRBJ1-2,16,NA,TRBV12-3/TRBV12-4,TGTGCCAGCATTCCGGTTGGGGTTACCAAGTACTATGGCTACACCTTC,CASIPVGVTKYYGYTF
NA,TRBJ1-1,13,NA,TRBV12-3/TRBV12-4,TGTGCCAGCAGTTTAATGCCGGGAGCTGAAGCTTTCTTT,CASSLMPGAEAFF
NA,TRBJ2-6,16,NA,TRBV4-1,TGCGCCAGCAGCCAAGGTCGGGGCTCTGGGGCCAACGTCCTGACTTTC,CASSQGRGSGANVLTF
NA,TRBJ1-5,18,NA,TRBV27,TGTGCCAGCAGTTTAGGGAGGCGAAGCTACTATAGCAATCAGCCCCAGCATTTT,CASSLGRRSYYSNQPQHF
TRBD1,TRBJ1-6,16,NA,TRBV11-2,TGTGCCAGCAGCTTCCCCGGGGACAGGGTATATTCACCCCTCCACTTT,CASSFPGDRVYSPLHF
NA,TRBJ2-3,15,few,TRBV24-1,TGTGCCACCAGTGAGGGGACATCTAGCACAGATACGCAGTATTTT,CATSEGTSSTDTQYF